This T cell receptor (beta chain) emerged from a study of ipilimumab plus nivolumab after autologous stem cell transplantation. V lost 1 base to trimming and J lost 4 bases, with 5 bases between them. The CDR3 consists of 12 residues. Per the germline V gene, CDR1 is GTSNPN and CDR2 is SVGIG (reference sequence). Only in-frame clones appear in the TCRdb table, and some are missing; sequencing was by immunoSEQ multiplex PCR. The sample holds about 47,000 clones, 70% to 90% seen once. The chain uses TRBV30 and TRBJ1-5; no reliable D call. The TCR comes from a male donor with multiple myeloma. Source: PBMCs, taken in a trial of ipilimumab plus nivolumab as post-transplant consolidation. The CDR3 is CAWSGANQPQHF. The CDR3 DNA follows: TGTGCCTGGAGTGGGGCGAATCAGCCCCAGCATTTT.